These 9 T cell receptor beta chains were all obtained from the same sample, sequenced in a study of OX40 agonist ivuxolimab in advanced cancers. The protocol was immunoSEQ multiplex PCR, while the TCRdb copy is restricted to in-frame clones and leaves out a portion. Of 120,000 or so clones listed, 89% are singletons. This specimen consisted of CD4+ or CD8+ T cells sorted from blood, obtained in a trial of the OX40 agonist ivuxolimab. The source is an adult with an advanced solid tumor such as melanoma, head and neck, liver or kidney cancer.

V usage is TRBV2 and J usage is TRBJ2-5; the D gene is possibly TRBD2 (5 bases). With 7 bases removed from V and 3 bases from J, the gap between germline ends came to 18 bases. The V gene's germline CDR1 is SNHLY and CDR2 FYNNEI. This CDR3 spans 15 amino acids. The CDR3 nucleotides read TGTGCCAGCAATCCTTACTCAGCGGTAGAAGAGACCCAGTACTTC. Amino acid sequence: CASNPYSAVEETQYF.

The chain uses TRBV7-9 and TRBJ1-1; 7 bases agree with TRBD1. The ends lost 1 base at V and 8 bases at J; junction bases unmatched: 7. This CDR3 is 14 amino acids long. Germline V gives CDR1 SEHNR, CDR2 FQNEAQ (reference sequence). The CDR3 reads CASSLGAGGLEAFF. CDR3 in DNA: TGTGCCAGCAGCTTAGGAGCAGGGGGACTCGAAGCTTTCTTT.

The genes are TRBV9 and TRBJ2-1; 16 bases map to TRBD2. CDR3 length equals 15 residues. Germline CDR1 is SGDLS and CDR2 is YYNGEE. With 2 bases clipped from V and 9 bases from J, the junction kept 2 bases outside the gene matches. The CDR3, as DNA: TGTGCCAGCAGCGTCGGGACTAGCGGGGGGGCTGAGCAGTTCTTC. Protein sequence: CASSVGTSGGAEQFF.

The chain has TRBV5-6 and TRBJ2-1; D is ambiguous. Germline V CDR1 and CDR2: SGHDT, YYEEEE. Deletions cut 4 bases from V and 10 bases from J, with 9 bases between. This CDR3 has 11 residues. The CDR3 DNA reads TGTGCCAGCAGCCGGTTTGGAGAGCAGTTCTTC. It encodes CASSRFGEQFF.

The chain links TRBV7-2 to TRBJ2-5, with a tentative D call TRBD1 (5 bases). The germline CDR1 and CDR2 sequences are SGHTA and FQGNSA. Trimming removed 2 bases at V and 7 bases at J, with 17 bases between. The CDR3 has 15 amino acids. CDR3 nucleotide sequence: TGTGCCAGCAGCTTACAAACGGACACGCTAGTGACCCAGTACTTC. It yields the protein CASSLQTDTLVTQYF.

V is TRBV29-1 and J is TRBJ1-3; D uncertain. The CDR3 is 13 residues long. V was shortened by 6 bases and J by 0 bases, with 9 bases between the two germline ends. Per the germline V gene, CDR1 is SQVTM and CDR2 is ANQGSEA. The CDR3 nucleotides read TGCAGCGTCCTCAGGAGCTCTGGAAACACCATATATTTT. As protein: CSVLRSSGNTIYF.

This clone was detected only a few times. The chain recombines TRBV7-9 with TRBJ1-5; D call uncertain. V was pared by 2 bases and J by 3 bases, with 11 bases between. The CDR3 is 15 amino acids. Germline CDR1 SEHNR, CDR2 FQNEAQ (reference sequence). CDR3 sequence: CASSLKAGHNQPQHF. For the CDR3, the DNA is TGTGCCAGCAGCTTAAAGGCGGGTCACAATCAGCCCCAGCATTTT.

This clone has only a few counts. The rearrangement uses TRBV2 and TRBJ1-5; 7 nucleotides line up with TRBD1. Germline trimming cut 1 base from V and 5 bases from J; bases unmatched to any gene: 5. Looked up from germline, CDR1 is SNHLY and CDR2 is FYNNEI. The CDR3 extends over 15 amino acids. CDR3 amino acids: CASSEEGARYQPQHF. CDR3 in DNA: TGTGCCAGCAGTGAAGAGGGGGCTAGGTATCAGCCCCAGCATTTT.

Note on this clone: This same CDR3 is encoded by further DNA sequences in the sample. V is TRBV10-3 and J is TRBJ2-5, with D hard to call. The CDR3 is 11 amino acids. V was shortened by 0 bases and J by 5 bases, with 1 base between the two germline ends. Germline CDR1 ENHRY, CDR2 SYGVKD. CDR3 in amino acids: CAISESETQYF. In nucleotides, the CDR3 is TGTGCCATCAGTGAGTCGGAGACCCAGTACTTC.